The 10 T cell receptor beta chains below were found in one sample sequenced in a study of blood T cell repertoires in COVID-19. The assay was immunoSEQ multiplex PCR, and TCRdb's table has in-frame clones only and misses some. The data show about 180,000 clones, around four fifths seen once. Material for sequencing was peripheral blood. These receptors were taken from a middle-aged woman with COVID-19, enrolled during active disease.

The rearrangement links TRBV9 to TRBJ1-3, with TRBD1 matching over 8 bases. Germline CDR1 and CDR2: SGDLS and YYNGEE. The CDR3 consists of 16 residues. Unmatched junction bases numbered 9, after V lost 3 bases and J lost 4 bases. The CDR3 protein is CASSASGDRPGNTIYF. The DNA of the CDR3 is TGTGCCAGCAGCGCGAGTGGGGACAGGCCGGGAAACACCATATATTTT.

This rearrangement joins TRBV29-1 to TRBJ1-4; no clear D gene. Germline loops: CDR1 SQVTM, CDR2 ANQGSEA. The CDR3 spans 11 residues. Trimming removed 0 bases at V and 10 bases at J, with 6 bases between. CDR3 in amino acids: CSVEELGKLFF. The CDR3, as DNA: TGCAGCGTTGAAGAGCTAGGAAAACTGTTTTTT.

The J gene is TRBJ2-7, the V gene TRBV5-1; the match to TRBD2 covers 13 bases. With V trimmed by 4 bases and J by 5 bases, 15 bases remained unmatched. Germline V gene lookup returns CDR1 SGHRS and CDR2 YFSETQ. The CDR3 runs 18 residues. CDR3 sequence reads: CASSGAVLAGGPSDEQYF. The CDR3 nucleotides read TGCGCCAGCAGCGGCGCGGTACTAGCGGGAGGGCCCAGTGACGAGCAGTACTTC. The full variable domain, rest sourced from reference TRBV5-1 and TRBJ2-7, is KAGVTQTPRYLIKTRGQQVTLSCSPISGHRSVSWYQQTPGQGLQFLFEYFSETQRNKGNFPGRFSGRQFSNSRSEMNVSTLELGDSALYLCASSGAVLAGGPSDEQYFGPGTRLTVT.

The CDR3 DNA is TGTGCCAGCAGCCAAGCAGCGGGATATGAGCAGTTCTTC. As protein: CASSQAAGYEQFF. The chain recombines TRBV3-1 (or the pseudogene TRBV3-2) with TRBJ2-1; 7 nucleotides match TRBD2. Germline-derived CDR1 and CDR2 are LGHDT and YNNKEL (reference sequence). With V trimmed by 1 base and J by 8 bases, 2 bases remained unmatched. CDR3 size: 13 residues.

This rearrangement joins TRBV28 to TRBJ1-3; D possibly corresponds to TRBD1 (6 bases). The CDR3 sequence is 16 residues long. V gave up 4 bases and J gave up 7 bases, with 20 bases separating them. Looked up from germline, CDR1 is MDHEN and CDR2 is SYDVKM. CDR3 in amino acids: CASSSPRGARGNTIYF. The CDR3 DNA is TGTGCCAGCAGTTCCCCCCGGGGGGCCAGAGGGAACACCATATATTTT. The complete variable domain, with remaining parts taken from reference TRBV28 and TRBJ1-3, reads DVKVTQSSRYLVKRTGEKVFLECVQDMDHENMFWYRQDPGLGLRLIYFSYDVKMKEKGDIPEGYSVSREKKERFSLILESASTNQTSMYLCASSSPRGARGNTIYFGEGSWLTVV.

This rearrangement joins TRBV10-1 to TRBJ2-1, with 10 bases that match TRBD2. CDR3 length equals 14 residues. Germline loops: CDR1 WNHNN, CDR2 SYGVQD (reference sequence). Trimming removed 6 bases from V and 9 bases from J; junction bases left unmatched: 8. The CDR3 region is CASRQLAGIGEQFF. The CDR3 nucleotides are TGCGCCAGCAGGCAACTAGCGGGAATAGGTGAGCAGTTCTTC.

The chain employs TRBV21-1 and TRBJ2-1; the table's TRBD2 call for D was not verified on the DNA. TRBV21-1 is tagged as a pseudogene. The CDR3 sequence is 17 residues long. This CDR3 is CASSGKVARRRKNEQFF. CDR3 in DNA: TGTGCCAGCAGCGGAAAAGTGGCTAGAAGGAGGAAAAATGAGCAGTTCTTC.

The chain is built from TRBV18 and TRBJ2-7; 7 nucleotides align to TRBD1. This CDR3 is 15 amino acids long. Trimming removed 2 bases from V and 3 bases from J; junction bases left unmatched: 7. CDR1 and CDR2 from the germline V gene are KGHSH and LQKENI. The CDR3 nucleotides are TGTGCCAGCTCACCATCGACAGGGACCTTCTACGAGCAGTACTTC. Protein sequence: CASSPSTGTFYEQYF.

This clone appeared once. The chain uses TRBV3-1 (or the pseudogene TRBV3-2) and TRBJ2-7; no clear D. V gave up 3 bases and J gave up 0 bases, with 9 bases separating them. CDR1 is LGHDT and CDR2 is YNNKEL in the germline V gene (reference sequence). This CDR3 region has 14 residues. CDR3 sequence reads: CASSQQRNSYEQYF. The CDR3 DNA sequence: TGTGCCAGCAGCCAGCAGCGAAACTCCTACGAGCAGTACTTC.

V gene TRBV18 combines with J gene TRBJ2-6; D remains unclear. V gave up 6 bases and J gave up 0 bases, with 6 bases separating them. The CDR3 covers 14 residues. The germline V gene has CDR1 KGHSH and CDR2 LQKENI. CDR3 DNA sequence: TGTGCCAGCTCGTCCAGCTCTGGGGCCAACGTCCTGACTTTC. This translates into CASSSSSGANVLTF.